The 9 T cell receptor beta chains below were found in one sample sequenced in a study of shared clonotypes between healthy human individuals. TCRdb's table, derived via immunoSEQ multiplex PCR, lists solely in-frame clones and lacks some. Altogether 2.5 million or so clones are present, around nine tenths being singletons, with the ten largest covering 0.11% to 0.15%. The sequencing input was naive CD4+ T cells sorted from blood. Described subset: CD45RA+ positively selected. The source is a man aged 18 to 35 in good health.

The chain links TRBV7-9 to TRBJ1-4, with 8 bases that match TRBD1. V lost 6 bases, J lost 8 bases, and 11 bases stayed unmatched. CDR1 is SEHNR and CDR2 is FQNEAQ in the germline V gene (reference sequence). The CDR3 consists of 15 residues. Written as DNA, the CDR3 is TGTGCCAGCAGATCTCTCAGGGGGCTAAGAGAAAAACTGTTTTTT. Translating gives CASRSLRGLREKLFF.

The rearrangement uses TRBV10-3 and TRBJ2-3; the match to TRBD1 covers 9 bases. J lost 2 bases, V lost 6 bases, and 9 bases had no gene match. This CDR3 contains 16 residues. Germline CDR1 ENHRY, CDR2 SYGVKD. This chain's CDR3 is CAIRSQGALDTDTQYF. The CDR3 DNA reads TGTGCCATCAGGTCACAGGGGGCTTTGGACACAGATACGCAGTATTTT.

V and J are TRBV27 and TRBJ1-1; D gene ambiguous. V was clipped by 3 bases and J by 4 bases, with 9 bases between them. The germline V gene encodes CDR1 MNHEY and CDR2 SMNVEV (reference sequence). CDR3 length equals 13 residues. The CDR3 spells CASSFPGTTEAFF. In DNA form, the CDR3 reads TGTGCCAGCAGTTTCCCAGGTACCACTGAAGCTTTCTTT.

The chain uses TRBV7-9 and TRBJ2-5; 10 bases map to TRBD1. The ends lost 2 bases at V and 3 bases at J; junction bases unmatched: 12. This CDR3 contains 18 residues. The germline V gene has CDR1 SEHNR and CDR2 FQNEAQ (reference sequence). CDR3: CASSLRLGVGQGKETQYF. In nucleotides, the CDR3 is TGTGCCAGCAGCTTAAGGCTTGGTGTGGGACAGGGGAAAGAGACCCAGTACTTC. The whole variable domain, remainder taken from reference TRBV7-9 and TRBJ2-5, is DTGVSQNPRHKITKRGQNVTFRCDPISEHNRLYWYRQTLGQGPEFLTYFQNEAQLEKSRLLSDRFSAERPKGSFSTLEIQRTEQGDSAMYLCASSLRLGVGQGKETQYFGPGTRLLVL.

The V and J genes are TRBV6-1 and TRBJ1-1; D unclear. This CDR3 comprises 14 residues. Trimming took 3 bases from V and 1 from J, leaving 9 bases between them. Per the germline V gene, CDR1 is MNHNS and CDR2 is SASEGT. Here the CDR3 DNA reads TGTGCCAGCAGTGACAGGCGACGGAACACTGAAGCTTTCTTT. Translation: CASSDRRRNTEAFF.

This sequence joins TRBV6-1 and TRBJ2-7; D remains unclear. The CDR3 has 13 amino acids. The germline V and J ends were trimmed by 6 bases and 3 bases, with 12 bases remaining between them. Germline CDR1 is MNHNS and CDR2 is SASEGT. CDR3 sequence reads: CASRLISNYEQYF. The DNA of the CDR3 is TGTGCCAGCAGGTTAATTTCCAACTACGAGCAGTACTTC.

The chain employs TRBV15 and TRBJ1-5; D is perhaps TRBD1 (5 bases). Germline CDR1 LNHNV, CDR2 YYDKDF (reference sequence). This CDR3 is 15 amino acids long. The V gene lost 0 bases and the J gene lost 7 bases, with 13 bases spanning the gap. CDR3 nucleotide sequence: TGTGCCACCAGCAGAGATTCCAGGGCGGAACAGCCCCAGCATTTT. Amino acids: CATSRDSRAEQPQHF. Filled out from reference TRBV15 and TRBJ1-5, the complete variable domain reads DAMVIQNPRYQVTQFGKPVTLSCSQTLNHNVMYWYQQKSSQAPKLLFHYYDKDFNNEADTPDNFQSRRPNTSFCFLDIRSPGLGDTAMYLCATSRDSRAEQPQHFGDGTRLSIL.

CDR3 residues: CASSLDRADGYTF. The DNA for the CDR3 is TGTGCCAGCTCCCTCGACAGGGCGGATGGCTACACCTTC. V and J are TRBV18 and TRBJ1-2; the match to TRBD1 covers 7 bases. V shed 6 bases and J 6 bases; nucleotides not matched to a gene: 7. CDR1 and CDR2 (germline): KGHSH, LQKENI. The length of the CDR3 is 13 residues.

This clone was seen a single time. The V and J genes are TRBV2 and TRBJ1-1; D is perhaps TRBD1 (5 bases). CDR1 is SNHLY and CDR2 is FYNNEI in the germline V gene. The V end lost 3 bases, the J end lost 1 base, and 12 bases lay between the germline ends. The length of the CDR3 is 15 residues. Written as DNA, the CDR3 is TGTGCCAGCAGTGAGGCGGGGGGGAGGAACACTGAAGCTTTCTTT. It encodes CASSEAGGRNTEAFF. Using reference TRBV2 and TRBJ1-1 for the parts outside the CDR3, the full variable domain is EPEVTQTPSHQVTQMGQEVILRCVPISNHLYFYWYRQILGQKVEFLVSFYNNEISEKSEIFDDQFSVERPDGSNFTLKIRSTKLEDSAMYFCASSEAGGRNTEAFFGQGTRLTVV.